This TCR beta chain was documented in a study of blood T cell repertoires in COVID-19. Study background: The cDNA or gDNA used as material had been derived from T cells, B-cell-depleted T cells, or PBMCs.

This CDR3 is built from 14 residues. Germline V CDR1 and CDR2: MNHEY, SMNVEV (reference sequence). Trimming removed 6 bases from V and 0 bases from J, with 9 bases in between. The protocol was immunoSEQ multiplex PCR, while the TCRdb copy is restricted to in-frame clones and leaves out a portion. This repertoire shows some 120,000 clones, about 86% found once; its top ten account for around 5.6%. Sample: peripheral blood. The origin of this receptor is a man older than 75 with active or convalescent COVID-19. The chain employs TRBV27 and TRBJ1-3; no reliable D call. CDR3 residues: CASSSGVSGNTIYF. The CDR3 coding sequence is TGTGCCAGCAGCTCCGGGGTCTCTGGAAACACCATATATTTT.